The present entry profiles one T cell receptor beta chain with its context. No antigen is known for it. These data originate in a study of cytomegalovirus exposure and HLA in healthy donors. At the level of the study: Within an early data release were about 80 million unique TCRs drawn from HLA-typed donors. Findings and limits, study-wide: Listed as cytomegalovirus-associated were over 150 TCR beta chains.

Donors showed nominal health when sampled, although they likely had unrecorded immune exposures. PCR primers comprised 60 Vbeta and 13 Jbeta primers. Original handling: In a later analysis, of roughly 73 million unique beta chains, some 10 million appeared in at least two donors. Profiled with immunoSEQ multiplex PCR; TCRdb holds only in-frame clones, not every one. D and trimming come from the DNA, and the V and J calls and clone size come from that table. The repertoire has under 200,000 clones, roughly four fifths of them found once; the top ten carry roughly 0.8%. This CDR3 contains 16 residues. Germline V gene data show CDR1 as MDHEN and CDR2 as SYDVKM. V was pared by 1 base and J by 5 bases, with 12 bases between.

Sequences were obtained from PBMCs. This clonotype originated in a woman in her late teens or twenties in good health and CMV-seronegative. This chain connects TRBV28 to TRBJ1-6, with D possibly being TRBD1 (6 bases). CDR3 residues: CASSLFGTPDNSPLHF. CDR3 bases: TGTGCCAGCAGTTTATTCGGGACACCTGATAATTCACCCCTCCACTTT.